This is a list of T cell receptor beta chains from one sample in a study of cytomegalovirus exposure and HLA in healthy donors. The protocol was immunoSEQ multiplex PCR, while the TCRdb copy is restricted to in-frame clones and leaves out a portion. In the table there are 98,000 or so clones, approximately 86% of which are singletons. Sample: PBMCs. The receptors here all came from a woman under 30 in good health and CMV-seronegative. The CDR3 runs from the conserved cysteine through the conserved F or W. The D gene is left open where the match is weak. Where a row states a size, it is once, few, many or the class of an expanded clone; other rows omit it.

TGTGCCAGCAGCACCCGACAGGGGGCGATGAATAATTCACCCCTCCACTTT | CASSTRQGAMNNSPLHF | few | 17 | TRBJ1-6 | TRBD1 | TRBV7-3
TGTGCCAGCACCAGGGACAGGGGGACTGAAGCTTTCTTT | CASTRDRGTEAFF | NA | 13 | TRBJ1-1 | TRBD1 | TRBV5-6
TGTGCCTGGAGTGTACCGGACTTAGAGCAGTACTTC | CAWSVPDLEQYF | NA | 12 | TRBJ2-7 | NA | TRBV30
TGTGCCAGCACCGAAGTTGGTCCTGAGGGTACAGATACGCAGTATTTT | CASTEVGPEGTDTQYF | NA | 16 | TRBJ2-3 | NA | TRBV2
TGTGCCAGTAGTGATGGGACAGGGCCCACTGAAGCTTTCTTT | CASSDGTGPTEAFF | NA | 14 | TRBJ1-1 | TRBD1 | TRBV19
NA | CASSSSGGGQPQHF | NA | 14 | TRBJ1-5 | NA | TRBV25-1
TGTGCCAGCAGCCTTCTAGGGAGCTCCTACGAGCAGTACTTC | CASSLLGSSYEQYF | NA | 14 | TRBJ2-7 | NA | TRBV6-6
TGTGCCAGCAGCTTGTTTAGGGGCACTGAAGCTTTCTTT | CASSLFRGTEAFF | NA | 13 | TRBJ1-1 | NA | TRBV5-8
TGTGCCAGCAGCTTAGATATTTACGAGCAGTACTTC | CASSLDIYEQYF | NA | 12 | TRBJ2-7 | NA | TRBV7-9
TGCGCCAGCAGCCCGACCTGGACAGGGGGCAACTACAATGAGCAGTTCTTC | CASSPTWTGGNYNEQFF | NA | 17 | TRBJ2-1 | TRBD1 | TRBV10-1
TGTGCCTACTCAGAACAGGGCGGTTCACCCCTCCACTTT | CAYSEQGGSPLHF | NA | 13 | TRBJ1-6 | NA | TRBV30
TGTGCCAGCAGTGGTATGGGGCAAAGCAATCAGCCCCAGCATTTT | CASSGMGQSNQPQHF | NA | 15 | TRBJ1-5 | NA | TRBV6-1
TGCGCCAGCAGCATATGGGGACAGAGGGATACGCAGTATTTT | CASSIWGQRDTQYF | NA | 14 | TRBJ2-3 | TRBD1 | TRBV5-1
TGTGCCAGCAGTTTAAATCCCGGGACAGGGCTCTATGGCTACACCTTC | CASSLNPGTGLYGYTF | NA | 16 | TRBJ1-2 | TRBD1 | TRBV28
TGTGCCAGCAGCCAAGAAGTGTCAGGGGCTAATGAAAAACTGTTTTTT | CASSQEVSGANEKLFF | NA | 16 | TRBJ1-4 | NA | TRBV4-2
TGTGCCAGAAACGGGACAGGAAGGAACACTGAAGCTTTCTTT | CARNGTGRNTEAFF | NA | 14 | TRBJ1-1 | TRBD1 | TRBV19
TGTGCCAGCAGCGGACTAGCGGGGGGTTACTACGAGCAGTACTTC | CASSGLAGGYYEQYF | once | 15 | TRBJ2-7 | TRBD2 | TRBV5-4
TGTGCCAGCAGCCTCCTCGGAAACACCATATATTTT | CASSLLGNTIYF | once | 12 | TRBJ1-3 | NA | TRBV4-2
TGTGCCAGCAGACCTCGGGACAGGGGCCCCTACGAGCAGTACTTC | CASRPRDRGPYEQYF | NA | 15 | TRBJ2-7 | TRBD1 | TRBV6-6
TGTGCCAGCAGTGGTACAGGGGAGGTCGATCAGCCCCAGCATTTT | CASSGTGEVDQPQHF | NA | 15 | TRBJ1-5 | TRBD1 | TRBV25-1
TGTGCCATCAGTGCCGTCACAGATACGCAGTATTTT | CAISAVTDTQYF | NA | 12 | TRBJ2-3 | NA | TRBV10-3
TGCGCCAGCAGCAGTAGGAGCGGGGGGGCTTCATACAATGAGCAGTTCTTC | CASSSRSGGASYNEQFF | NA | 17 | TRBJ2-1 | TRBD2 | TRBV5-1
TGCAGCGCAGGCATGATTAGCGGCACTGAAGCTTTCTTT | CSAGMISGTEAFF | NA | 13 | TRBJ1-1 | NA | TRBV29-1
TGTGCCAGCAGCTCGGGACAGGGAAAATATGGCTACACCTTC | CASSSGQGKYGYTF | NA | 14 | TRBJ1-2 | TRBD1 | TRBV5-4
TGTGCCTGGAGTGTACGAAGAGGATCGGGAAACACCATATATTTT | CAWSVRRGSGNTIYF | NA | 15 | TRBJ1-3 | NA | TRBV30
TGTGCCAGTAGTGCCAGTAATCAGGGGGCGAATAATCGTCCCCAGCATTTT | CASSASNQGANNRPQHF | once | 17 | TRBJ1-5 | TRBD1 | TRBV19
TGTGCCAGCACCAACCTAGCGGCAGAGACCCAGTACTTC | CASTNLAAETQYF | NA | 13 | TRBJ2-5 | TRBD2 | TRBV9
TGTGCCAGCAGTTCCCGGACACTCTTGAACACTGAAGCTTTCTTT | CASSSRTLLNTEAFF | NA | 15 | TRBJ1-1 | NA | TRBV6-5
TGTGCCAGCAGAGAGGGGGCCCTAGGCTACACCTTC | CASREGALGYTF | NA | 12 | TRBJ1-2 | TRBD1 | TRBV28
TGTGCCAGCACCTGGGACAGGACCTACGAGCAGTACTTC | CASTWDRTYEQYF | NA | 13 | TRBJ2-7 | TRBD1 | TRBV2
TGTGCCATCAGTGGGACAGGGGGCACTGGCTACACCTTC | CAISGTGGTGYTF | few | 13 | TRBJ1-2 | TRBD1 | TRBV10-3
TGCGCCAGCAGCCATCTCGACAGCCTGATTCAGTTCTTC | CASSHLDSLIQFF | few | 13 | TRBJ2-1 | NA | TRBV4-1
TGCGCCAGCAGCTTGGGGGGACAGGTACTTTCCAATGAGCAGTTCTTC | CASSLGGQVLSNEQFF | NA | 16 | TRBJ2-1 | TRBD1 | TRBV5-1